One sample yielded the 9 T cell receptor beta chains listed below, sequenced in a study of Graves' ophthalmopathy and Graves' hyperthyroidism. TCR beta CDR3 regions were amplified from RNA transcripts. Amplification began with first-round RT-PCR using HTBI primers, then second-round multiplex PCR was performed. TCRdb processed the multiplex PCR reads anew with MiXCR; each CDR3 protein has one entry. In the table there are over a million distinct CDR3 sequences, about two fifths of which are singletons. Sequenced material: peripheral blood or thyroid tissue (not recorded which). These receptors all come from an adult man with Graves' hyperthyroidism.

This clonotype was counted at least ten times. The genes are TRBV7-9 and TRBJ2-2; maybe TRBD1 (5 bases). V dropped 5 bases and J dropped 6 bases, with 13 bases sitting between them. The germline V gene encodes CDR1 SEHNR and CDR2 FQNEAQ (reference sequence). The CDR3 sequence is 14 residues long. Here the CDR3 reads CASSPIQGPGELFF. CDR3 sequence (DNA): TGTGCCAGCAGCCCCATCCAGGGTCCCGGGGAGCTGTTTTTT.

This clonotype turned up a few times. At one boundary the junction diverges from the germline segment, which might be a read error. The rearrangement links TRBV7-8 to TRBJ2-7; no definite D call. This CDR3 has 15 amino acids. The germline V gene encodes CDR1 SGHVS and CDR2 FQNEAQ. The CDR3 DNA sequence: TGCGCCAGCAGCCCCCGGACGACCCTACCCTACGAGCAGTACTTC. It yields the protein CASSPRTTLPYEQYF.

In this sample, this clonotype turned up a few times. The chain is built from TRBV4-3 and TRBJ1-1; D remains unclear. Germline CDR1 and CDR2: LGHNA and YSLEER. Trimming took off 1 base at V and 1 base at J, with 10 bases between the two ends. CDR3 length equals 15 residues. CDR3 amino acids: CASSQAYQQNTEAFF. Written as DNA, the CDR3 is TGCGCCAGCAGCCAAGCGTATCAACAGAACACTGAAGCTTTCTTT.

This clonotype was seen many times. V is TRBV10-3 and J is TRBJ2-7; D is possibly TRBD2 (6 bases). Per germline, CDR1 ENHRY and CDR2 SYGVKD. The CDR3 sequence is 14 residues long. Trimming removed 11 bases from V and 2 bases from J, with 19 bases in between. The CDR3 loop is CAAGLSTTPYEQYF. The CDR3 coding sequence is TGTGCCGCCGGACTATCTACTACCCCCTACGAGCAGTACTTC.

This chain uses TRBV12-3 or TRBV12-4 with TRBJ2-2; D perhaps matches TRBD1 (5 bases). The germline V and J ends were trimmed by 7 bases and 6 bases, with 12 bases remaining between them. The CDR3 is 13 residues long. As DNA, the CDR3 is TGTGCCAGCAAGCAGGGTTCCGCCGGGGAGCTGTTTTTT. This encodes CASKQGSAGELFF.

This chain connects TRBV29-1 to TRBJ2-5; 10 positions match TRBD2. V shed 8 bases and J 1 base; nucleotides not matched to a gene: 4. Germline V gene sequence: CDR1 SQVTM, CDR2 ANQGSEA. The CDR3 has 13 amino acids. CDR3 residues: CSLRLAGQETQYF. The CDR3 DNA reads TGCAGCTTGCGACTAGCGGGCCAAGAGACCCAGTACTTC.

This clonotype appeared many times. The chain has TRBV2 and TRBJ2-7, with unresolved D. Germline-derived CDR1 and CDR2 are SNHLY and FYNNEI. V gave up 4 bases and J gave up 6 bases, with 13 bases separating them. CDR3 length equals 13 residues. In DNA, the CDR3 is TGTGCCAGCAGTGGTCTACGAGCTGGCGAGCAGTACTTC. This gives the protein CASSGLRAGEQYF.

Comment on this clonotype: A much bigger clone sits one base away, suggesting this may be a read error. The CDR3 nucleotides read TGTGCCAGCAGGGGACAGGGGGGGACCTACGAGCAGCACTTC. Translated: CASRGQGGTYEQHF. The chain joins TRBV11-2 to TRBJ2-7, with TRBD1 matching 11 bases. This CDR3 is 14 amino acids long. Germline values: CDR1 SGHAT, CDR2 FQNNGV.

This clonotype was observed a few times. The chain recombines TRBV6-2 or TRBV6-3 with TRBJ2-7, with a possible D match to TRBD1 (6 bases). In germline, CDR1 is MNHEY, CDR2 SVGEGT. The CDR3 has 12 residues. The germline V and J ends were trimmed by 5 bases and 6 bases, with 11 bases remaining between them. CDR3 bases: TGTGCCAGCAGTATGACAGGCGGCGAGCAGTACTTC. Its translation is CASSMTGGEQYF.